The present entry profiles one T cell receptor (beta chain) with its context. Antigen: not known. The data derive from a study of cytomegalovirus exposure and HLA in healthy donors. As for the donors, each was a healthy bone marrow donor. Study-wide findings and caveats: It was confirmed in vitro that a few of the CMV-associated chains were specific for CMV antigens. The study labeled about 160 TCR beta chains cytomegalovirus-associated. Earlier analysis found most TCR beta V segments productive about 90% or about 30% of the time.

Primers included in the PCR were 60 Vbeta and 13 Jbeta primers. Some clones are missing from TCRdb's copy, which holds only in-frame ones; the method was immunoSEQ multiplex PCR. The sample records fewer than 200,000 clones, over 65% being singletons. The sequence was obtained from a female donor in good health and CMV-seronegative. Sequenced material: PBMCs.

The CDR3 spells CASSPGTENSPLHF. CDR3 nucleotides: TGCGCCAGCAGCCCCGGGACAGAAAATTCACCCCTCCACTTT. The chain combines TRBV5-1 with TRBJ1-6; 7 bases match TRBD1. The CDR3 runs 14 residues. CDR1 and CDR2 from the germline V gene are SGHRS and YFSETQ. Trimming removed 4 bases from V and 7 bases from J; junction bases left unmatched: 5.